Listed below are T cell receptor beta chains from one sample, sequenced in a study of naive and memory T cell subsets. TCRdb passed the UMI-ligation and nested PCR reads through MiXCR, listing each CDR3 protein once. The repertoire includes tens of thousands of distinct CDR3 sequences, roughly 9.1% of them detected once, and 22% sits in the top ten. Material: central memory CD8+ T cells from blood. All receptors come from a human donor in good health. CDR3s include the opening cysteine and the closing phenylalanine or tryptophan. D genes are given only for firm matches. Size is stated for part of the rows, as once, few or many counts, or as a class when the clone is expanded.

abundance,j_gene,d_gene,len,v_gene,CDR3nt,CDR3aa
many,TRBJ2-3,TRBD1,13,TRBV30,TGTGCCTGGAGTGCCAGGGGGTACGGTACGCAGTATTTT,CAWSARGYGTQYF
few,TRBJ1-2,.,14,TRBV29-1,TGCAGTGCCACCCTGGCAGGGACTAACTATGGCTACACCTTC,CSATLAGTNYGYTF
.,TRBJ2-1,.,16,TRBV9,TGTGCCAGCAGCGTAGGTAGTCCGGACACCTACAATGAGCAGTTCTTC,CASSVGSPDTYNEQFF
many,TRBJ1-5,TRBD1,14,TRBV28,TGTGCCAGCAGTACCCGACAGGGGGGTCAGCCCCAGCATTTT,CASSTRQGGQPQHF
many,TRBJ2-5,.,15,TRBV29-1,TGCAGCGTAGCTAGCGGAGGGGGGTACCAAGAGACCCAGTACTTC,CSVASGGGYQETQYF
many,TRBJ2-7,TRBD2,16,TRBV28,TGTGCCAGCAGTTTATCGGCTAGCGGGAGCCAGTACGAGCAGTACTTC,CASSLSASGSQYEQYF
many,TRBJ2-7,.,14,TRBV12-3/TRBV12-4,TGTGCCAGCAGTTCCCCAGAGGGGGCCTACGAGCAGTACTTC,CASSSPEGAYEQYF
few,TRBJ1-1,.,14,TRBV7-8,TGTGCCAGCAGTTCCAGTCAGGGGCTCGGTGAAGCTTTCTTT,CASSSSQGLGEAFF
many,TRBJ2-7,.,14,TRBV20-1,TGCAGTGCTAGAAGTGTTGAGACAGGCAACGAGCAGTACTTC,CSARSVETGNEQYF
many,TRBJ2-1,TRBD2,18,TRBV2,TGTGCCAGCAGGAACCCTGGACTAGCGGGAGTGGGAGGCAATGAGCAGTTCTTC,CASRNPGLAGVGGNEQFF
few,TRBJ2-1,.,13,TRBV20-1,TGCAGTGCTAGCCGGAGGGTCCGGGGTGAGCAGTTCTTC,CSASRRVRGEQFF
medium-sized,TRBJ2-3,.,15,TRBV4-1,TGCGCCAGCAGCCATGGCGGGGGCGGGACAGATACGCAGTATTTT,CASSHGGGGTDTQYF
medium-sized,TRBJ2-1,.,15,TRBV6-4,TGTGCCAGCAGTGTAGCGGCCGACTCCTACAATGAGCAGTTCTTC,CASSVAADSYNEQFF
many,TRBJ2-7,.,14,TRBV15,TGTGCCACCAGCAGAGATCAGAGGGCCTACGAGCAGTACTTC,CATSRDQRAYEQYF
few,TRBJ2-1,TRBD2,19,TRBV27,TGTGCCAGCAGTTTATCGGGACTAGCGGGAGGGCCTTTCTTCGATGAGCAGTTCTTC,CASSLSGLAGGPFFDEQFF
many,TRBJ1-5,TRBD1,16,TRBV9,TGTGCCAGCAGCCCATACGACAGGGTGTTAAATCAGCCCCAGCATTTT,CASSPYDRVLNQPQHF
many,TRBJ2-7,TRBD2,16,TRBV27,TGTGCCAGCAGTCCACCTCGACTAGCTTTTGCCTACGAGCAGTACTTC,CASSPPRLAFAYEQYF
.,TRBJ1-4,.,15,TRBV4-2,TGTGCCAGCAGCCAAGATCCAACGGGGCCCGAAAAACTGTTTTTT,CASSQDPTGPEKLFF
.,TRBJ2-1,.,13,TRBV7-8,TGTGCCAGCGCGGGGCCTTCGGGGAATGAGCAGTTCTTC,CASAGPSGNEQFF
many,TRBJ1-2,.,18,TRBV11-2,TGTGCCAGCAGCCAAGCCGTCAAGGGTACAGAGGGAAACTATGGCTACACCTTC,CASSQAVKGTEGNYGYTF
many,TRBJ1-1,.,13,TRBV5-1,TGCGCCAGCAGCTCCCCCGGGTTATCCGAGGCTTTCTTT,CASSSPGLSEAFF
medium-sized,TRBJ2-6,.,14,TRBV6-2/TRBV6-3,TGTGCCAGCAGCCCCCGGTTCGAGGCCAACGTCCTGACTTTC,CASSPRFEANVLTF
few,TRBJ2-7,TRBD1,14,TRBV30,TGTGCCTGGAGTGGGGCAGGGGGCTTGTACGAGCAGTACTTC,CAWSGAGGLYEQYF
few,TRBJ2-1,TRBD2,15,TRBV6-6,TGTGCCAGCAGTTCGGAACTAGCGGGAGGCAGGGAGCAGTTCTTC,CASSSELAGGREQFF
many,TRBJ1-5,TRBD1,14,TRBV9,TGTGCCAGCAGCTCCGACAGGGGGCACGGGCCCCAGCATTTT,CASSSDRGHGPQHF
.,TRBJ2-1,.,15,TRBV4-1,TGCGCCAGCAGCCAAGACGCTAGCTGGGGCAATGAGCAGTTCTTC,CASSQDASWGNEQFF
many,TRBJ2-1,TRBD2,17,TRBV7-9,TGTGCCAGCAGCTCCCGGTCGGGAGGGTGGAGGGACAATGAGCAGTTCTTC,CASSSRSGGWRDNEQFF
few,TRBJ2-2,.,11,TRBV28,TGTGCCAGCACCCTTGGCCGGGAGCTGTTTTTT,CASTLGRELFF
few,TRBJ2-1,TRBD1,15,TRBV7-2,TGTGCCAGCAGCTTAGTGGGACAGGGGTCTACTGAGCAGTTCTTC,CASSLVGQGSTEQFF
.,TRBJ2-2,TRBD1,17,TRBV6-5,TGTGCCAGCAGTTATACCTGGACAGGGTCCGGCACCGGGGAGCTGTTTTTT,CASSYTWTGSGTGELFF
few,TRBJ2-7,.,13,TRBV5-6,TGTGCCAGCAGCCAGGGACCAACCTACGAGCAGTACTTC,CASSQGPTYEQYF
medium-sized,TRBJ1-5,.,14,TRBV29-1,TGCAGCGTTGAAGAGACAGGAGGGAATCAGCCCCAGCATTTT,CSVEETGGNQPQHF
.,TRBJ2-7,.,13,TRBV18,TGTGCCAGCTCACCGGACTCGCCCTACGAGCAGTACTTC,CASSPDSPYEQYF
.,TRBJ2-2,TRBD2,18,TRBV20-1,TGCAGTGCCAGGGGTCCAGGACTAGCGGAGGCGAACACCGGGGAGCTGTTTTTT,CSARGPGLAEANTGELFF
.,TRBJ2-2,TRBD1,19,TRBV6-1,TGTGCCAGCAGTGAAGCACCCGGACAGGGGAATTGGAGGACCGGGGAGCTGTTTTTT,CASSEAPGQGNWRTGELFF
many,TRBJ2-4,.,15,TRBV7-3,TGTGCCAGCAGCTCGGACAGAAACTTCAAAAACATTCAGTACTTC,CASSSDRNFKNIQYF
few,TRBJ2-1,.,14,TRBV28,TGTGCCAGCAGAGGGGGTGGGACCTACAATGAGCAGTTCTTC,CASRGGGTYNEQFF
many,TRBJ1-1,.,14,TRBV6-5,TGTGCCAGCAGTTACTCCCTCGACAGGACTGAAGCTTTCTTT,CASSYSLDRTEAFF
.,TRBJ2-1,.,12,TRBV27,TGTGCCAGCCTATCCACCTACAATGAGCAGTTCTTC,CASLSTYNEQFF
medium-sized,TRBJ2-1,.,16,TRBV4-1,TGCGCCAGCAGCCAGAAACCAAGGGGCTCCTACAATGAGCAGTTCTTC,CASSQKPRGSYNEQFF
.,TRBJ2-5,.,14,TRBV5-1,TGCGCCAGCAGCTTAGTCTACGGAGAGGAGACCCAGTACTTC,CASSLVYGEETQYF
many,TRBJ2-3,TRBD2,15,TRBV6-5,TGTGCCAGCAGTCCCATGGCGGGAGGTGGAGATACGCAGTATTTT,CASSPMAGGGDTQYF